This TCR beta chain was documented in a study of beta chain features in type 1 diabetes. Blood was drawn once from each donor into heparinised tubes. The draws averaged roughly 120 mL. As concerns this clone: The antigen remains unidentified.

Study findings and constraints: When Type 1 diabetes patients were examined, their TCRB CDR3s proved moderately but significantly shorter in all four CD4+ subsets. Insertions at VDJ junctions were less frequent in type 1 diabetes patients. These patients also deleted more nucleotides at the same junctions.

CDR1 SGHTA and CDR2 FQGNSA come from the germline V gene. J was trimmed by 7 bases and V by 5 bases; bases with no gene match: 2. The CDR3 loop spans 13 amino acids. All of the isolated RNA was reverse transcribed, so expressed TCRB transcripts were sequenced. Roughly 3.6 million reads were obtained on average from naive, central memory and regulatory T cell samples. TCRdb's copy holds only in-frame clones and misses some; the assay was immunoSEQ multiplex PCR. The table has 200,000 to 250,000 clones, roughly 14% seen once. J is TRBJ2-1 and V is TRBV7-2, with 10 nucleotides matching TRBD1. The TCR sequence derives from a man in his thirties or forties with type 1 diabetes. The sample comprised naive CD4+ T cells from blood. The CDR3 loop reads CASSRDRGNEQFF. The CDR3 DNA reads TGTGCCAGCAGCCGGGACAGGGGAAATGAGCAGTTCTTC.